This TCR beta chain was identified during a study of patients and donors after allogeneic stem cell transplantation. TCRdb analysed the RT-PCR reads with MiXCR anew, one entry per CDR3 protein. The sample consists of roughly 200,000 distinct CDR3 sequences, 35% to 45% of them appearing once. Trimming removed 3 bases from V and 0 bases from J, with 12 bases in between. The CDR3 runs to 16 residues. Germline-derived CDR1 and CDR2 are KGHSH and LQKENI. The chain couples TRBV18 to TRBJ1-3, with unresolved D. The sequenced sample was blood, either unsorted or a sorted T cell fraction (not recorded which). The receptor was derived from a human donor who was either an allogeneic HSCT recipient or a stem cell or donor lymphocyte infusion donor (not recorded which). It is not recorded whose cells these are; they may come from a transplant donor. CDR3 sequence reads: CASSPQTGLSGNTIYF. The DNA of the CDR3 is TGTGCCAGCTCACCGCAAACCGGACTCTCTGGAAACACCATATATTTT.